The clone carrying this T cell receptor beta chain was detected only a few times. Hyperthyroidism in the patients, aged 18 to 65, was newly diagnosed and under 2 months in duration. Diagnosis relied on clinical symptoms, serum thyroxine and TRAb, thyroid ultrasound and orbital computed tomography. RNA transcripts provided the source from which TCR beta CDR3 regions were amplified. First-round RT-PCR targeting the TCR CDR3 was performed with the HTBI primer set. TCRdb called the multiplex PCR reads again in MiXCR, with one record for every CDR3 protein. The table lists some 600,000 distinct CDR3 sequences, approximately 15% of them singletons. This specimen comes from a study of T cells in Graves' hyperthyroidism and ophthalmopathy. The wider study: Peripheral blood samples were taken at initial diagnosis, prior to any treatment.

CDR1 is SNHLY, CDR2 FYNNEI, per germline. V was shortened by 7 bases and J by 8 bases, with 8 bases between the two germline ends. The CDR3 length is 11 residues. Sequences were obtained from blood. This receptor was identified in a woman in her thirties with Graves' hyperthyroidism that later progressed to Graves' ophthalmopathy. The chain has TRBV2 and TRBJ1-4; D is ambiguous. The CDR3 loop reads CASKSWEKLFF. The CDR3 nucleotides read TGTGCCAGCAAGTCCTGGGAAAAACTGTTTTTT.